A selection of T cell receptor beta chains follows, all from one sample in a study of blood T cells in healthy people across ages. TCRdb itself ran the 5' RACE reads through MiXCR, one entry per CDR3 protein. The sample includes more than 1.4 million distinct CDR3 sequences, 35% to 45% of them seen just once. The sample comprised blood. These receptor sequences come from a woman between 18 and 29 years old in good health. Each CDR3 is given without its conserved first and last residue. The listing skips clone size in some rows; elsewhere it reads once, few, many or a size class.

TRBV29-1	TRBJ2-7	NA	STSSGSTYEQY
TRBV5-1	NA	NA	ASSLEFSPGYAYEQY
TRBV27	TRBJ2-3	few	ASSLGTSGRITDTQY
TRBV3-1	TRBJ1-2	few	ASSQDRTGLSTYT
TRBV10-3	TRBJ2-1	many	AISDSGSSYNEQF
TRBV18	TRBJ2-7	NA	ASSPGMGLSYEQY
TRBV2	TRBJ2-4	NA	ATLPGQGPEQY
TRBV6-5	TRBJ2-3	few	ASSYSAGGRTDTQY
TRBV7-2	TRBJ2-7	NA	ASSLDRVGPISYEQY
TRBV7-7	NA	NA	ASSLASSHPYNEQY
TRBV27	TRBJ2-3	NA	ASRAAELAGVDTQY
TRBV3-1	TRBJ1-3	NA	ASSHHQVSGNTIY
TRBV5-1	TRBJ2-1	few	ASSLVSPGEQF
TRBV21-1	TRBJ2-3	NA	ASSKLRHSGGLTDTQY
TRBV20-1	TRBJ2-5	NA	SARGTGIGEQETQY
TRBV11-2	TRBJ1-2	NA	ASSLLQGANYGYT
TRBV12-3/TRBV12-4	TRBJ2-5	NA	ASTLGDFQETQY
TRBV27	TRBJ2-5	NA	ASSDRVETQY
TRBV27	TRBJ1-2	NA	ASSYSGADYGYT
TRBV27	TRBJ2-4	NA	ASSLGYSNIQY
TRBV4-2	TRBJ2-6	once	ASSFAPSGANVLT
TRBV4-1	TRBJ2-5	NA	ASSQDAGLIGEQY